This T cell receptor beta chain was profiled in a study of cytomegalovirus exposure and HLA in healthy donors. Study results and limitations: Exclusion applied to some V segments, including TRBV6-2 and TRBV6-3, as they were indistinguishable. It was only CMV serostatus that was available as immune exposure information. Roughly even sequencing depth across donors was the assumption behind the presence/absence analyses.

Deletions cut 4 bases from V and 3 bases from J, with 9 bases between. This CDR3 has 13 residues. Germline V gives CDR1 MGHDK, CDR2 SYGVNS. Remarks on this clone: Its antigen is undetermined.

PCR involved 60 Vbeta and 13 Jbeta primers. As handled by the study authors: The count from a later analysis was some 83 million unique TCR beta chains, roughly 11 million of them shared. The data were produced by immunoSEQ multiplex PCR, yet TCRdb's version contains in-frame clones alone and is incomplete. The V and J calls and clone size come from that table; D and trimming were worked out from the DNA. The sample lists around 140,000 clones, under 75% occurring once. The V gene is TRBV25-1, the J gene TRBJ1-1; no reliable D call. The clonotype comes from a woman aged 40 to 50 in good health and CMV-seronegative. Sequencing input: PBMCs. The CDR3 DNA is TGTGCCAGCAGTGGGCGCCGGGACACTGAAGCTTTCTTT. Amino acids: CASSGRRDTEAFF.